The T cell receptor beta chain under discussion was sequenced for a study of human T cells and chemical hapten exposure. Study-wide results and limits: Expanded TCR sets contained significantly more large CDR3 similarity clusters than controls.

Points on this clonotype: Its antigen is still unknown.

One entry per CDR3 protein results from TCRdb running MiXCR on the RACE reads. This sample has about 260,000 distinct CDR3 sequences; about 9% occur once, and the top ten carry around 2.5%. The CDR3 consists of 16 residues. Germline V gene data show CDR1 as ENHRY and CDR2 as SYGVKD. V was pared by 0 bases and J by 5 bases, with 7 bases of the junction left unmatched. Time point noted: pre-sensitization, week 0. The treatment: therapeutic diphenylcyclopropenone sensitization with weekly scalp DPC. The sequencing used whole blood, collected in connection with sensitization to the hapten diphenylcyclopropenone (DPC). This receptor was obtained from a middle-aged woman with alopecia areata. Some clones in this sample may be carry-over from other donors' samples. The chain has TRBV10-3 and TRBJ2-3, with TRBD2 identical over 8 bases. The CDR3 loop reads CAISESIIAGKDTQYF. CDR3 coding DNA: TGTGCCATCAGTGAGTCGATAATAGCGGGGAAAGATACGCAGTATTTT.